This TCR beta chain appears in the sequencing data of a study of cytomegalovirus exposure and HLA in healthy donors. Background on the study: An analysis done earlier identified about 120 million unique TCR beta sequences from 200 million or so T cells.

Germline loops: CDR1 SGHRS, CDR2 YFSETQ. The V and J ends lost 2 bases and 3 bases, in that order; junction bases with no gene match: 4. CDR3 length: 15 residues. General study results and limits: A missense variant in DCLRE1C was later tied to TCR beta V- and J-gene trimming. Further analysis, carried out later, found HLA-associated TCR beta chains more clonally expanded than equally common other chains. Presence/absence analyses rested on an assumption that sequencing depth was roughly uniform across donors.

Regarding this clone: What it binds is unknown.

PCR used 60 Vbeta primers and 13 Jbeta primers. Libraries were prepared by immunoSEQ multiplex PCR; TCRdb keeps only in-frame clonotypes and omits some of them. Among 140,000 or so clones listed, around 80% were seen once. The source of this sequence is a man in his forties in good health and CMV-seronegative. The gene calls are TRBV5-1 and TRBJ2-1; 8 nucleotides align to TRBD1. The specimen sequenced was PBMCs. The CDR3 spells CASSLGTGYYNEQFF. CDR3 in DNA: TGCGCCAGCAGCTTAGGGACAGGTTACTACAATGAGCAGTTCTTC.